This T cell receptor beta chain is drawn from a study of OX40 agonist ivuxolimab in advanced cancers. Some clones are missing from TCRdb's copy, which holds only in-frame ones; the method was immunoSEQ multiplex PCR. Counted here are 50,000 to 65,000 clones, approximately 90% occurring once; the ten biggest clones make up 1.9%. This CDR3 has 18 residues. V dropped 6 bases and J dropped 3; count of bases not matched to a gene: 16. From germline, CDR1 is MDHEN and CDR2 SYDVKM. The J gene is TRBJ1-4, the V gene TRBV28; 7 positions match TRBD1. The receptor's source is an adult with an advanced solid tumor such as melanoma, head and neck, liver or kidney cancer. The sample was CD4+ or CD8+ T cells sorted from blood, taken in a trial of the OX40 agonist ivuxolimab. CDR3 region: CASRRLRQGRFSNEKLFF. The CDR3 DNA follows: TGTGCCAGCAGACGCCTGAGACAGGGACGGTTCTCTAATGAAAAACTGTTTTTT.